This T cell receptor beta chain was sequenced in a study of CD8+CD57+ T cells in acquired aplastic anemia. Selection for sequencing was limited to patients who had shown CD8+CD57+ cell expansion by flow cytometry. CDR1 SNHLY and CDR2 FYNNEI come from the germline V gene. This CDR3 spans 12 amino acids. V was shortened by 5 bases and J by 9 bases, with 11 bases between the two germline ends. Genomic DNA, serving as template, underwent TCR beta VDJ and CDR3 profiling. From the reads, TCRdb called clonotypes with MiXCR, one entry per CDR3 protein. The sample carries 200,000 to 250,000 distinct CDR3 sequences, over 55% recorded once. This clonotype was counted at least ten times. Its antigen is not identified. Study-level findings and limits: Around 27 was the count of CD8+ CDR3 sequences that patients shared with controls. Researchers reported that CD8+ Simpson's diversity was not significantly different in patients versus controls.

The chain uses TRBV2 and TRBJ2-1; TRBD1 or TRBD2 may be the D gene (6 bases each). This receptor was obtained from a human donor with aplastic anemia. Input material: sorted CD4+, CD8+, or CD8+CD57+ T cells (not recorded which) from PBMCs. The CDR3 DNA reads TGTGCCAGCAGTCTGGGGGGCACTGAGCAGTTCTTC. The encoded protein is CASSLGGTEQFF.